The present T cell receptor beta chain was sequenced within a study of shared clonotypes between healthy human individuals. Profiled with immunoSEQ multiplex PCR; TCRdb holds only in-frame clones, not every one. The repertoire holds roughly 1,100,000 clones, with 70% to 80% as singletons. As concerns this clone: Its specificity is unknown.

General study results and limits: Naive subsets generally exceeded memory subsets in estimated richness.

The source of this sequence is a man between 18 and 29 years old in good health. Sequenced: memory CD4+ T cells sorted from blood. Subset here: CD45RA-negative fraction.

CDR3 sequence reads: CASTRGELNTEAFF. CDR3 bases: TGCGCCAGCACCCGAGGGGAGCTGAACACTGAAGCTTTCTTT. V usage is TRBV5-1 and J usage is TRBJ1-1; D is possibly TRBD1 (5 bases). Trimming shortened V by 6 bases and J by 0 bases, and 12 bases separated the two germline ends. This CDR3 comprises 14 residues. CDR1 SGHRS and CDR2 YFSETQ come from the germline V gene.